Below are 17 T cell receptor beta chains sequenced from a single sample in a study (dated by TCRdb to about 2016). The library was generated by RT-PCR. This sample was sequenced with an Illumina MiSeq. The public reads were run again by TCRdb, first through fastp at Q25 and then through MiXCR, and only productive beta chains were kept. When rows share a CDR3 protein, they turn into one entry using the most common DNA and genes. This sample comprises more than 550,000 distinct CDR3 sequences, over 12% of them detected only once. The leading ten clones occupy roughly 3.9% of the sample. The sequenced sample consisted of memory CD4+ T cells from blood. The origin of the receptors is a female donor in good health, serving as a healthy control.

The sample holds a few counts of this clonotype. The rearrangement joins TRBV28 to TRBJ2-5, with 9 positions matching TRBD2. Germline assignment: CDR1 MDHEN and CDR2 SYDVKM. The CDR3 is made up of 17 amino acids. Losses at the gene ends were 5 bases for V and 4 bases for J; bases not matched to a gene: 14. CDR3 protein: CASSHNLLAGLGETQYF. CDR3 bases: TGTGCCAGCAGTCACAACCTCCTAGCGGGATTAGGAGAGACCCAGTACTTC.

Note on this clonotype: A read error may explain this, as a much larger clone is one base away. The chain combines TRBV7-2 with TRBJ2-1, with D perhaps matching TRBD1 or TRBD2 (5 bases each). In germline, CDR1 is SGHTA, CDR2 FQGNSA. This CDR3 is built from 14 residues. This chain's CDR3 is CASILVRLGDEQFF. Written as DNA, the CDR3 is TGTGCCAGCATCTTAGTTCGCCTGGGGGATGAGCAGTTCTTC.

The chain has TRBV5-1 and TRBJ1-1; the D gene is possibly TRBD1 (5 bases). Germline V lookup: CDR1 SGHRS, CDR2 YFSETQ. V was cut by 7 bases and J by 5 bases, with 24 bases left in between. The CDR3 length is 16 residues. Here the CDR3 reads CASSLTRDRWGTEAFF. CDR3 nucleotide sequence: TGCGCCAGCTCCTTAACCCGGGACCGCTGGGGAACTGAAGCTTTCTTT.

The chain is built from TRBV11-2 and TRBJ2-7; D is possibly TRBD1 or TRBD2 (6 bases each). Germline V gene data show CDR1 as SGHAT and CDR2 as FQNNGV. The CDR3 length is 16 residues. V lost 0 bases, J lost 2 bases, and 14 bases lay in between. The CDR3 region is CASSLDARGLTYEQYF. CDR3 bases: TGTGCCAGCAGCTTAGATGCCAGGGGACTGACCTACGAGCAGTACTTC.

The chain employs TRBV5-1 and TRBJ2-5; unclear D gene. Trimming shortened V by 1 base and J by 4 bases, and 8 bases separated the two germline ends. The CDR3 totals 13 residues. Germline V lookup: CDR1 SGHRS, CDR2 YFSETQ. CDR3 region: CASSLSSTETQYF. In DNA, the CDR3 is TGCGCCAGCAGCTTGTCCAGTACAGAGACCCAGTACTTC.

The V and J genes are TRBV5-6 and TRBJ2-7; unclear D gene. Germline CDR1 SGHDT, CDR2 YYEEEE. The CDR3 length is 12 residues. The V gene lost 2 bases and the J gene lost 4 bases, with 7 bases spanning the gap. CDR3 bases: TGTGCCAGCAGCTTTAAGGATTACGAGCAGTACTTC. Encoded protein: CASSFKDYEQYF.

This clonotype was seen a few times. The CDR3 spells CASSLVSRGRSNQPQHF. The CDR3 region has the DNA TGTGCCAGCAGCTTAGTATCCCGCGGCCGGTCCAATCAGCCCCAGCATTTT. The V and J genes are TRBV7-2 and TRBJ1-5; D not resolved. CDR1 SGHTA and CDR2 FQGNSA come from the germline V gene. The length of the CDR3 is 17 residues. V was cut by 1 base and J by 3 bases, with 16 bases left in between.

The rearrangement uses TRBV4-1 and TRBJ2-7; possible D gene TRBD2, 6 bases. Trimming cost V 1 base and J 3 bases, with 16 bases left between them. CDR1 is MGHRA and CDR2 is YSYEKL in the germline V gene. The CDR3 runs 16 residues. CDR3 nucleotides: TGCGCCAGCAGCCAAGCTGCAGGAGGGAGACTCTACGAGCAGTACTTC. As protein: CASSQAAGGRLYEQYF.

This rearrangement joins TRBV12-3 or TRBV12-4 to TRBJ1-3; D is ambiguous. This CDR3 region has 14 residues. Trimming stripped 11 bases from V and 0 bases from J, with 14 bases between. The CDR3 spells CACAWTTSGNTIYF. The CDR3 nucleotides read TGTGCCTGCGCTTGGACGACCTCTGGAAACACCATATATTTT.

The chain carries TRBV7-3 and TRBJ2-2, with D tentatively TRBD2 (6 bases). V was trimmed by 6 bases and J by 6 bases, leaving 14 bases between them. Germline V gene lookup returns CDR1 SGHTA and CDR2 FQGTGA. This CDR3 contains 14 residues. Here the CDR3 reads CASSLVASAGELFF. The CDR3 bases are TGTGCCAGCAGTTTAGTGGCTAGCGCCGGGGAGCTGTTTTTT.

The sample holds a few counts of this clonotype. The chain combines TRBV7-3 with TRBJ2-3; D uncertain. This CDR3 is built from 13 residues. Germline V CDR1 and CDR2: SGHTA, FQGTGA. The V end lost 8 bases, the J end lost 2 bases, and 11 bases lay between the germline ends. CDR3 DNA sequence: TGTGCCAGCGCCCTAAGTAACACAGATACGCAGTATTTT. It encodes CASALSNTDTQYF.

The sample holds a few counts of this clonotype. J is TRBJ2-3 and V is TRBV4-3; tentative D call: TRBD2 (7 bases). Trimming took 1 base from V and 4 from J, leaving 12 bases between them. Germline V lookup: CDR1 LGHNA, CDR2 YSLEER. CDR3 length equals 15 residues. CDR3 sequence: CASSQAGGTPDTQYF. In DNA, the CDR3 is TGCGCCAGCAGCCAAGCGGGGGGCACACCAGATACGCAGTATTTT.

This clonotype was detected a few times. The V and J genes are TRBV7-2 and TRBJ1-2; no clear D gene. The CDR3 runs 12 residues. Germline CDR1 and CDR2: SGHTA and FQGNSA. With 2 bases removed from V and 8 bases from J, the gap between germline ends came to 9 bases. For the CDR3, the DNA is TGTGCCAGCAGCTTATCCTATGCGGGCTACACCTTC. Translated, it gives CASSLSYAGYTF.

This clonotype was found many times. The V and J genes are TRBV7-2 and TRBJ2-7; unclear D gene. CDR1 SGHTA and CDR2 FQGNSA come from the germline V gene. The CDR3 contains 14 residues. V gave up 4 bases and J gave up 0 bases, with 10 bases separating them. CDR3 amino acids: CASSSSAGSYEQYF. In nucleotides, the CDR3 is TGTGCCAGCAGCTCGTCGGCAGGCTCCTACGAGCAGTACTTC.

This clonotype was seen only a few times. The chain combines TRBV7-3 with TRBJ2-2; 7 nucleotides line up with TRBD1. CDR3 size: 16 residues. Germline assignment: CDR1 SGHTA and CDR2 FQGTGA. V dropped 0 bases and J dropped 0; count of bases not matched to a gene: 1. The CDR3 bases are TGTGCCAGCAGCTTAACCGGGACAGCGAACACCGGGGAGCTGTTTTTT. It specifies CASSLTGTANTGELFF.

This clonotype was recorded at least ten times. The chain carries TRBV20-1 and TRBJ2-3, with a possible D match to TRBD2 (6 bases). V dropped 3 bases and J dropped 1 base, with 11 bases sitting between them. CDR1 and CDR2 (germline): DFQATT, SNEGSKA (reference sequence). This CDR3 comprises 14 residues. The CDR3 sequence: CSASTGEGTDTQYF. CDR3 coding DNA: TGCAGTGCTAGTACGGGAGAGGGCACAGATACGCAGTATTTT.

This clonotype was counted many times. The genes are TRBV20-1 and TRBJ2-1; 8 positions match TRBD2. Germline V lookup: CDR1 DFQATT, CDR2 SNEGSKA (reference sequence). Germline trimming cut 5 bases from V and 1 base from J; bases unmatched to any gene: 10. The CDR3 is made up of 16 amino acids. The CDR3 region has the DNA TGCAGTGCTGAGGGGTCTACTAGCGGATCCTACAATGAGCAGTTCTTC. This sequence encodes CSAEGSTSGSYNEQFF.